Below, 7 T cell receptor beta chains from the same sample are listed, as sequenced in a study of T-cell memory formation after mild COVID-19. TCRdb re-called the 5' RACE reads through MiXCR, storing one row per CDR3 protein. The sample shows roughly 480,000 distinct CDR3 sequences, about 23% of them seen only once. Specimen: PBMCs or a T cell subset sorted from them (not recorded which). These receptor sequences come from an adult woman who had mild COVID-19 (a few samples of this study predate the infection). Cell type and time point are not known.

In its sample, this clonotype was seen a few times. V and J are TRBV29-1 and TRBJ1-5, with D tentatively TRBD1 (5 bases). This CDR3 is built from 14 residues. Per germline, CDR1 SQVTM and CDR2 ANQGSEA. V lost 6 bases and J 3 bases, leaving 15 bases between the germline ends. This CDR3 reads CSVGEGSNNQPQHF. DNA of the CDR3: TGCAGCGTGGGGGAGGGTTCGAACAATCAGCCCCAGCATTTT. Looking up the rest from reference TRBV29-1 and TRBJ1-5 gives the full variable domain: SAVISQKPSRDICQRGTSLTIQCQVDSQVTMMFWYRQQPGQSLTLIATANQGSEATYESGFVIDKFPISRPNLTFSTLTVSNMSPEDSSIYLCSVGEGSNNQPQHFGDGTRLSIL.

This sequence joins TRBV3-1 and TRBJ1-1, with no clear D. Per germline, CDR1 LGHDT and CDR2 YNNKEL (reference sequence). V lost 0 bases, J lost 5 bases, and 13 bases lay in between. This CDR3 comprises 15 residues. Here the CDR3 reads CASSQDNYGWTEAFF. The DNA for the CDR3 is TGTGCCAGCAGCCAAGATAATTACGGGTGGACTGAAGCTTTCTTT. Looking up the rest from reference TRBV3-1 and TRBJ1-1 gives the full variable domain: DTAVSQTPKYLVTQMGNDKSIKCEQNLGHDTMYWYKQDSKKFLKIMFSYNNKELIINETVPNRFSPKSPDKAHLNLHINSLELGDSAVYFCASSQDNYGWTEAFFGQGTRLTVV.

This chain connects TRBV24-1 to TRBJ2-1; 9 positions agree with TRBD2. This CDR3 spans 15 amino acids. V gave up 5 bases and J gave up 6 bases; unmatched junction bases: 7. Looked up from germline, CDR1 is KGHDR and CDR2 is SFDVKD. This chain's CDR3 is CATSGLAGAGNEQFF. In DNA form, the CDR3 reads TGTGCCACCAGTGGTTTAGCGGGAGCGGGCAATGAGCAGTTCTTC.

The chain is built from TRBV12-3 or TRBV12-4 and TRBJ1-2, with D perhaps matching TRBD1 (5 bases). This CDR3 region has 15 residues. Trimming cost V 5 bases and J 1 base, with 14 bases left between them. In DNA form, the CDR3 reads TGTGCCAGCAGTCCTTTCAACGGGGGTAACTATGGCTACACCTTC. Residues: CASSPFNGGNYGYTF.

In this sample, this clonotype turned up a few times. J is TRBJ2-2 and V is TRBV29-1, with TRBD2 as a possible D gene (6 bases). The CDR3 runs to 12 residues. Germline V gives CDR1 SQVTM, CDR2 ANQGSEA. The V end lost 3 bases, the J end lost 7 bases, and 9 bases lay between the germline ends. The CDR3 sequence: CSVEEGYGELFF. The CDR3 nucleotides read TGCAGCGTTGAGGAGGGATACGGGGAGCTGTTTTTT.

The sample holds many counts of this clonotype. V gene TRBV12-5 combines with J gene TRBJ2-3; unclear D gene. The CDR3 sequence is 17 residues long. The germline V gene has CDR1 LGHNT and CDR2 FRNRAP. V was clipped by 4 bases and J by 0 bases, with 17 bases between them. The CDR3 nucleotides are TGTGCTAGTGGTTGGGGATCTGGCCCTCCTAGCACAGATACGCAGTATTTT. Its translation is CASGWGSGPPSTDTQYF.

This rearrangement joins TRBV5-1 to TRBJ2-3; the D gene could be TRBD1 or TRBD2 (5 bases each). This CDR3 is built from 16 residues. With 4 bases removed from V and 3 bases from J, the gap between germline ends came to 18 bases. The germline V gene has CDR1 SGHRS and CDR2 YFSETQ. The CDR3 region is CASSRGLHEGTDTQYF. DNA of the CDR3: TGCGCCAGCAGCCGGGGCCTGCACGAGGGGACAGATACGCAGTATTTT.